The clone carrying this TCR beta chain was seen a few times. The data belong to a study of blood T cell repertoires in COVID-19. As for the study in general: Some COVID-19 samples were acute and others convalescent; all came from the United States, Italy and Spain. PBMCs, B-cell-depleted T cells, or T cells were the source of the cDNA or gDNA that made up the material.

How the authors handled the data: Cell counts per sample came from amplifying reference gene primers. Here immunoSEQ multiplex PCR was the method, and the copy in TCRdb shows in-frame clones only, minus some. D and trimming were read from the DNA, whereas the V and J calls and clone size are those reported in that table. Among some 150,000 clones listed, 80% were seen once. CDR1 SGHNT and CDR2 YYREEE come from the germline V gene (reference sequence). This CDR3 is 16 amino acids long. V shed 1 base and J 9 bases; nucleotides not matched to a gene: 10. The sequence came from a man aged 55 to 70 with acute or convalescent COVID-19. The specimen was peripheral blood. J is TRBJ2-1 and V is TRBV5-4; TRBD1 matches 10 bases. In nucleotides, the CDR3 is TGTGCCAGCAGCTTGCGAAGGGACAGGGGATGGAGTGAGCAGTTCTTC. This sequence encodes CASSLRRDRGWSEQFF.